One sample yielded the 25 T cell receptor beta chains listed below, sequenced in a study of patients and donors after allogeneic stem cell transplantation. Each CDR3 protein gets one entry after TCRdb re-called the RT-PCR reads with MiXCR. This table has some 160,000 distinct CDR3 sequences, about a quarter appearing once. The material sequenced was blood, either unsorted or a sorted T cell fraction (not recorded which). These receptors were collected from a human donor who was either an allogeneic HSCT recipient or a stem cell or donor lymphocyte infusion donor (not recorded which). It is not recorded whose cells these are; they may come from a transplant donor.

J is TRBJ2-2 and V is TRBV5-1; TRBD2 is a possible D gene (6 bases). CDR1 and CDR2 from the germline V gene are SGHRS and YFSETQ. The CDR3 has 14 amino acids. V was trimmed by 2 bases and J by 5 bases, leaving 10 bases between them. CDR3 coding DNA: TGCGCCAGCAGCTTTGGAGGGCCTACCGGGGAGCTGTTTTTT. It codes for CASSFGGPTGELFF.

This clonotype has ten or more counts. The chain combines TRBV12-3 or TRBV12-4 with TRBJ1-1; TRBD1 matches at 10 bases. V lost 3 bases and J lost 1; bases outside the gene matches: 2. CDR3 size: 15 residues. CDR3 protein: CASSLRDRGNTEAFF. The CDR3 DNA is TGTGCCAGCAGTTTGAGGGACAGGGGGAACACTGAAGCTTTCTTT.

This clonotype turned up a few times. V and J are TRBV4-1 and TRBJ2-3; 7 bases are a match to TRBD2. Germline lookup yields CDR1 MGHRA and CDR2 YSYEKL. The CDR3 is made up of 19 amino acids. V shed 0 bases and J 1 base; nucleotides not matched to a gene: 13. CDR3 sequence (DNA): TGCGCCAGCAGCCAAGATAGAGGGGCCGGGGGGACGGGCACAGATACGCAGTATTTT. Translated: CASSQDRGAGGTGTDTQYF.

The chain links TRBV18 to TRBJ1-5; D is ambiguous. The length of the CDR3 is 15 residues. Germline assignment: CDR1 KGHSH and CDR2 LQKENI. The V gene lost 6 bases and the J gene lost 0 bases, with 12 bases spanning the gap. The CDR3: CASSPDENSNQPQHF. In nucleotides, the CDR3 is TGTGCCAGCTCCCCGGACGAGAATAGCAATCAGCCCCAGCATTTT.

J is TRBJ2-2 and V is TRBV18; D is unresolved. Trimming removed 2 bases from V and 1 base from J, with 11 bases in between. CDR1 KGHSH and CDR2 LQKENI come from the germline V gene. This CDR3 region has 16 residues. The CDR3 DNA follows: TGTGCCAGCTCACCATCCAACCCTCGGAACACCGGGGAGCTGTTTTTT. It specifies CASSPSNPRNTGELFF.

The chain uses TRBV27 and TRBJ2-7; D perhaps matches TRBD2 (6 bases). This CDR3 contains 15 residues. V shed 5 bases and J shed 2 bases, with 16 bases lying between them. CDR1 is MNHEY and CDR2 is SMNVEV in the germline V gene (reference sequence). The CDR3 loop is CASSPLRGEAYEQYF. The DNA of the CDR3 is TGTGCCAGCAGTCCACTGCGAGGGGAGGCCTACGAGCAGTACTTC.

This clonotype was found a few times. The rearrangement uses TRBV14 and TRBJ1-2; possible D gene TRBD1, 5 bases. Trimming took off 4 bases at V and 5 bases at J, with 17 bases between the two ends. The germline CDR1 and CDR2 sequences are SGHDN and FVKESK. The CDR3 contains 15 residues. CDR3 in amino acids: CASSLDSENWYGYTF. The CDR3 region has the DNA TGTGCCAGCAGCCTCGACAGTGAAAATTGGTATGGCTACACCTTC.

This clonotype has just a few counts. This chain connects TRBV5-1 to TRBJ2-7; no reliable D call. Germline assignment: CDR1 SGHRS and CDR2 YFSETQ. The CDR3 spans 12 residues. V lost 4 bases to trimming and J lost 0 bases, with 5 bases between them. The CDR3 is CASSKDSYEQYF. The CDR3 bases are TGCGCCAGCAGCAAAGACTCCTACGAGCAGTACTTC.

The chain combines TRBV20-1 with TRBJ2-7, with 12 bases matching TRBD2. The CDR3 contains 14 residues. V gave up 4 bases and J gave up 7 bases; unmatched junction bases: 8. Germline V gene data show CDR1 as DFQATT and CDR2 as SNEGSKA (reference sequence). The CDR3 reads CSATGLAGLEEQYF. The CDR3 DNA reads TGCAGTGCTACGGGACTAGCGGGCTTGGAAGAGCAGTACTTC.

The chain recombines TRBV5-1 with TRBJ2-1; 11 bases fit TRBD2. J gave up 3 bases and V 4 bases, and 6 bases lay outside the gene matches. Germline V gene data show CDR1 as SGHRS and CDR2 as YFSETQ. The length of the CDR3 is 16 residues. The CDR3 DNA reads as TGCGCCAGCAGCCCGCCGGGACTAGCGGTCTACAATGAGCAGTTCTTC. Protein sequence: CASSPPGLAVYNEQFF. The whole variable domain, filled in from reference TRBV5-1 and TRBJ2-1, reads KAGVTQTPRYLIKTRGQQVTLSCSPISGHRSVSWYQQTPGQGLQFLFEYFSETQRNKGNFPGRFSGRQFSNSRSEMNVSTLELGDSALYLCASSPPGLAVYNEQFFGPGTRLTVL.

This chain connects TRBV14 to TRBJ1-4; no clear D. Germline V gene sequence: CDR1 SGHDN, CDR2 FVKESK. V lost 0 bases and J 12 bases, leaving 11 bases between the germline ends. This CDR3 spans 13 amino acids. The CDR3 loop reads CASSQDLRGELFF. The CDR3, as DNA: TGTGCCAGCAGCCAAGATTTGCGGGGAGAACTGTTTTTT.

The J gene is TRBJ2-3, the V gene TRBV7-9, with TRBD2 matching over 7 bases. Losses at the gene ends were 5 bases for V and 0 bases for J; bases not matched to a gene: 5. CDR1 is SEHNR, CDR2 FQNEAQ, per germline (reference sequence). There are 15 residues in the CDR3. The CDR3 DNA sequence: TGTGCCAGCAGCGCAGGGCGGGGGAGCACAGATACGCAGTATTTT. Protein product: CASSAGRGSTDTQYF.

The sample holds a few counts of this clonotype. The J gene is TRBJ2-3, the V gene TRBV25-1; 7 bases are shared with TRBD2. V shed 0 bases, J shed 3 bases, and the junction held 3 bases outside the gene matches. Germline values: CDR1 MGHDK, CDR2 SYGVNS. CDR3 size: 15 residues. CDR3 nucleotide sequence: TGTGCCAGCAGTGAATATGGCGGGAGTACAGATACGCAGTATTTT. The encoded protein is CASSEYGGSTDTQYF. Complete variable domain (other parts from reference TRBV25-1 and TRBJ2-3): EADIYQTPRYLVIGTGKKITLECSQTMGHDKMYWYQQDPGMELHLIHYSYGVNSTEKGDLSSESTVSRIRTEHFPLTLESARPSHTSQYLCASSEYGGSTDTQYFGPGTRLTVL.

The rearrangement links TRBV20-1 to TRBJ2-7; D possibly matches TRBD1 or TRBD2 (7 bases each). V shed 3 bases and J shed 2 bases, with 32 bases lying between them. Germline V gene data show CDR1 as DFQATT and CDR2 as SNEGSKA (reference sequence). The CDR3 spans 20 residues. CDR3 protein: CSAREGQTYEKAGFTYEQYF. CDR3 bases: TGCAGTGCTAGGGAGGGACAGACATATGAGAAAGCGGGGTTTACCTACGAGCAGTACTTC.

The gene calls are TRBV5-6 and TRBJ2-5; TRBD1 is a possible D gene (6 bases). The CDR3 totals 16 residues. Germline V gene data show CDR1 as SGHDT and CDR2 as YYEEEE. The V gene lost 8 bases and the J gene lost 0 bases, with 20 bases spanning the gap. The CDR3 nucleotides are TGTGCCAGTAGCCCACAGGGAAACCTGTACCAAGAGACCCAGTACTTC. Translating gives CASSPQGNLYQETQYF. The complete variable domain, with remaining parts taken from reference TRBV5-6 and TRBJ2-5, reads DAGVTQSPTHLIKTRGQQVTLRCSPKSGHDTVSWYQQALGQGPQFIFQYYEEEERQRGNFPDRFSGHQFPNYSSELNVNALLLGDSALYLCASSPQGNLYQETQYFGPGTRLLVL.

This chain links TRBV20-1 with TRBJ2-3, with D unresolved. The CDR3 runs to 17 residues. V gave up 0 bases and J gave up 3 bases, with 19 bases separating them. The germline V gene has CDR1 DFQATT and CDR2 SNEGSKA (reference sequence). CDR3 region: CSARDHFAAGRTDTQYF. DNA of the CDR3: TGCAGTGCTAGAGATCACTTCGCAGCAGGAAGGACAGATACGCAGTATTTT.

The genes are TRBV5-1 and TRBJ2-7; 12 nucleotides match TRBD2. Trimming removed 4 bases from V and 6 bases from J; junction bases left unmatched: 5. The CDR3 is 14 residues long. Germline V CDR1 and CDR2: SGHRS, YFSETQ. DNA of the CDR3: TGCGCCAGCAGCGAGACTAGCGGGAGTTTCGAGCAGTACTTC. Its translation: CASSETSGSFEQYF.

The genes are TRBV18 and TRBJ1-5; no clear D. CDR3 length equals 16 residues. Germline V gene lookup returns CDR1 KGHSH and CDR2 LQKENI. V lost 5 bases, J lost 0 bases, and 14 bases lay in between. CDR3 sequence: CASSSDGRGSNQPQHF. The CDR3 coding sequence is TGTGCCAGCTCATCGGACGGCCGGGGTAGCAATCAGCCCCAGCATTTT.

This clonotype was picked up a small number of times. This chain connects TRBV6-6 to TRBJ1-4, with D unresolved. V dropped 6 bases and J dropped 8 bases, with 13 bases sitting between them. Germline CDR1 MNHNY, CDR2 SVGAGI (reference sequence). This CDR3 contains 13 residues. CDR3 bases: TGTGCCAGCAGCCCAAACCTGGGGGAAAAACTGTTTTTT. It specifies CASSPNLGEKLFF.

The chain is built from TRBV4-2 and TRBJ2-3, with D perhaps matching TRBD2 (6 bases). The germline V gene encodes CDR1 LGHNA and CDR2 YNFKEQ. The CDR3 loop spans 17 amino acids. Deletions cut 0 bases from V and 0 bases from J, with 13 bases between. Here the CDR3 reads CASSQDWLASSTDTQYF. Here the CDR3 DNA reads TGTGCCAGCAGCCAAGATTGGCTAGCGTCTAGCACAGATACGCAGTATTTT.

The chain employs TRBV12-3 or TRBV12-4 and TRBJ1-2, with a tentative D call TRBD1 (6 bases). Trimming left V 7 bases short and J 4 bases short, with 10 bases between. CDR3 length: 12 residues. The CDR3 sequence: CASTLDSYGYTF. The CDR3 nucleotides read TGTGCCAGCACCTTGGACAGCTATGGCTACACCTTC.

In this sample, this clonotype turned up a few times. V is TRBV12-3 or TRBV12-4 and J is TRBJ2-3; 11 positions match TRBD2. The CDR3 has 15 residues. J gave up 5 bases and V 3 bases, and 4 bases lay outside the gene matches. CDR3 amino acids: CASSFGSGRGDTQYF. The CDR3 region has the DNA TGTGCCAGCAGTTTCGGTAGCGGGAGGGGAGATACGCAGTATTTT.

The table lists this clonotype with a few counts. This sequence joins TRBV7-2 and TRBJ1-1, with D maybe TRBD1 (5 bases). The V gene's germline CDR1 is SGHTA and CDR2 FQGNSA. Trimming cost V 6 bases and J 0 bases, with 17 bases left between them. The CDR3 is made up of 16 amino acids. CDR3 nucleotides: TGTGCCAGCAGTCAAAACAGGCAGCACTTGAACACTGAAGCTTTCTTT. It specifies CASSQNRQHLNTEAFF.

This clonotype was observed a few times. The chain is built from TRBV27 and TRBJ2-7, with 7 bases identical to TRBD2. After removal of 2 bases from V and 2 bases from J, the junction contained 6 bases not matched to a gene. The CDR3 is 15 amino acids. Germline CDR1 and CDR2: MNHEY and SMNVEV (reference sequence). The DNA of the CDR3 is TGTGCCAGCAGTTTAAAACTAGCGAGTCCCTACGAGCAGTACTTC. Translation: CASSLKLASPYEQYF.

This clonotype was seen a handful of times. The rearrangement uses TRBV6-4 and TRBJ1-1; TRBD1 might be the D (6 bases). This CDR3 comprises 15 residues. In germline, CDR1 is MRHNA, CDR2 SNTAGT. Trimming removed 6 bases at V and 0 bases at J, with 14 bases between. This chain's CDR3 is CASRRDTGLNTEAFF. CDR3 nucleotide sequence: TGTGCCAGCAGGAGAGATACAGGGCTGAACACTGAAGCTTTCTTT.